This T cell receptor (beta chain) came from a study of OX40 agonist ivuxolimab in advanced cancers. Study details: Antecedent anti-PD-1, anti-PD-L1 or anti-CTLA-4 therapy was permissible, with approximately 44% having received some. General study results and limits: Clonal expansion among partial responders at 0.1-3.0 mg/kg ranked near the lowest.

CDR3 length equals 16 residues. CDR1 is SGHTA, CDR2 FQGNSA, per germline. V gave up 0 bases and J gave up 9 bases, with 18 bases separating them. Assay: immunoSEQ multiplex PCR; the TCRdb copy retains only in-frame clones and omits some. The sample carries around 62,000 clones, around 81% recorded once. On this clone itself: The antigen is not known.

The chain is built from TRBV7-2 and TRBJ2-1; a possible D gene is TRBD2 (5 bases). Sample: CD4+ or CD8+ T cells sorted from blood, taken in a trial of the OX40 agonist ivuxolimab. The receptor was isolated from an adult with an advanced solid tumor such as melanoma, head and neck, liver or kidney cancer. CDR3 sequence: CASSLARVGIHSEQFF. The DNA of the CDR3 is TGTGCCAGCAGCTTAGCGCGAGTCGGGATTCACAGTGAGCAGTTCTTC.